The 4 T cell receptor beta chains presented below share a single source sample, sequenced in a study of Graves' ophthalmopathy and Graves' hyperthyroidism. Scientists amplified the TCR beta CDR3 regions from RNA transcripts. The first-round RT-PCR employed HTBI primers together with the Qiagen OneStep RT-PCR kit. A multiplex PCR was then performed as the second round. TCRdb re-derived calls from the multiplex PCR reads in MiXCR, one entry per CDR3 protein. The table records hundreds of thousands of distinct CDR3 sequences, about 38% of them present only once. The sample consisted of peripheral blood. These receptor sequences come from an adult man with Graves' ophthalmopathy.

This clonotype showed up just a few times. The CDR3 is CASSQGSSGAEYEQYF. The CDR3 region has the DNA TGTGCCAGCAGCCAGGGATCTAGCGGGGCAGAGTACGAGCAGTACTTC. The chain combines TRBV4-2 with TRBJ2-7; 9 bases line up with TRBD2. This CDR3 comprises 16 residues. Looked up from germline, CDR1 is LGHNA and CDR2 is YNFKEQ. Trimming cost V 3 bases and J 4 bases; bases outside gene matches: 10.

The genes are TRBV5-1 and TRBJ2-7; D not resolved. The germline CDR1 and CDR2 sequences are SGHRS and YFSETQ. Trimming took 0 bases from V and 6 from J, leaving 10 bases between them. The CDR3 spans 13 residues. The CDR3 coding sequence is TGCGCCAGCAGCTTGGCGCTGCAGGTCGAGCAGTACTTC. Amino acids: CASSLALQVEQYF.

About this clonotype itself: This CDR3 fails to terminate in the conserved phenylalanine or tryptophan, so it likely reflects a read error. This chain connects TRBV10-3 to TRBJ2-2; the D is unclear. Germline CDR1 ENHRY, CDR2 SYGVKD. The CDR3 length is 13 residues. This CDR3 is CASSYVDTGELFL. The CDR3 DNA sequence: TGTGCCAGCAGTTATGTGGATACCGGGGAGCTGTTTCTT.

About this clonotype itself: Mismatch with germline at one junction end may stem from a read error. V is TRBV7-2 and J is TRBJ1-2; possible D gene TRBD1, 5 bases. The CDR3 consists of 11 residues. CDR1 and CDR2 (germline): SGHTA, FQGNSA. The CDR3 loop reads CVSSRRQGYTF. The CDR3 DNA follows: TGTGTCAGCAGCCGAAGACAGGGCTACACCTTC.